A selection of T cell receptor beta chains follows, all from one sample in a study of early T cells in non-severe SARS-CoV-2 infection. Via MiXCR, TCRdb re-called the 5' RACE reads, giving one row per CDR3 protein. The data show under 60,000 distinct CDR3 sequences, under 9% seen once. The starting material was whole blood, obtained at baseline. Receptor source: an adult who was a healthcare worker with PCR-confirmed SARS-CoV-2 infection or an uninfected control (not recorded which). Both conserved end residues are part of each CDR3. The order of the fields is clone size, D gene, V gene, J gene, CDR3 DNA, CDR3 protein. D genes are given only for firm matches. Rows give clone size only sometimes, using once, few, many, or a class for an expanded clone.

>many|NA|TRBV2|TRBJ2-7
TGTGCCAGCAGTGAAGGAATTAACTCCTACGAGCAGTACTTC
CASSEGINSYEQYF
>NA|NA|TRBV29-1|TRBJ1-1
TGCAGCGTTGGCATGAACACTGAAGCTTTCTTT
CSVGMNTEAFF
>NA|TRBD1|TRBV27|TRBJ2-7
TGTGCCAGCAGTCCCCAGGGGGACGAGCAGTACTTC
CASSPQGDEQYF
>many|TRBD1|TRBV7-9|TRBJ2-2
TGTGCCAGCACCACCGCCGGGACAGGGATTACCGGGGAGCTGTTTTTT
CASTTAGTGITGELFF
>few|TRBD1|TRBV29-1|TRBJ2-1
TGCAGCGCCGACAGGGGTCTGGGAAATGAGCAGTTCTTC
CSADRGLGNEQFF
>many|NA|TRBV29-1|TRBJ2-7
TGCAGCGTCCTCAGGGGCGACGGATACGAGCAGTACTTC
CSVLRGDGYEQYF
>NA|NA|TRBV13|TRBJ1-6
TGTGCCAGCAGCCCAAGAAGAGGGGGGCGAGGTTCACCCCTCCACTTT
CASSPRRGGRGSPLHF
>few|NA|TRBV6-2/TRBV6-3|TRBJ1-1
TGTGCCAGCAGTTTCGGAGGAGGGAGGGCTTTCTTT
CASSFGGGRAFF
>NA|TRBD2|TRBV7-9|TRBJ2-3
TGTGCCAGCAGCTTAGTCGCTAGCGGGGCCACAGATACGCAGTATTTT
CASSLVASGATDTQYF
>many|NA|TRBV28|TRBJ2-5
TGTGCCAGCAGTTTATCCGGGACACTAACCGGAGGGCACTTC
CASSLSGTLTGGHF
>few|TRBD1|TRBV11-2|TRBJ2-3
TGTGCCAGCAGCAGAGACAGGGGTGGAGATACGCAGTATTTT
CASSRDRGGDTQYF
>NA|TRBD2|TRBV12-3/TRBV12-4|TRBJ2-7
TGTGCCAGCAGTCCTCCGACTAGCGGCTTCTACGAGCAGTACTTC
CASSPPTSGFYEQYF